Listed below are T cell receptor beta chains from one sample, sequenced in a study of blood T cell repertoires in COVID-19. Clones were read by immunoSEQ multiplex PCR, and TCRdb kept only the in-frame ones, dropping some. The sample records approximately 170,000 clones, approximately 80% being singletons. The sequenced material came from peripheral blood. Receptors were obtained from a woman of 80 years or more with COVID-19, enrolled during active disease. The CDR3 runs from the conserved cysteine through the conserved F or W.

j_call,v_call,cdr3_aa
TRBJ2-5,TRBV19,CASRATGGRETQYF
TRBJ1-2,TRBV2,CASSGTGGYGYTF
TRBJ2-1,TRBV12-3/TRBV12-4,CASSFRRTGKFF
TRBJ2-7,TRBV5-1,CASSSITSDEQYF
TRBJ2-1,TRBV19,CASSRLAGGQVGANEQFF
TRBJ2-2,TRBV24-1,CATSGLNTGELFF
TRBJ1-1,TRBV19,CASTGGSTEAFF
TRBJ2-1,TRBV29-1,CSVGRSYYNEQFF
TRBJ2-5,TRBV6-1,CASSDQQGLGQETQYF
TRBJ2-7,TRBV9,CASSVAPLSGGPPEQYF
TRBJ2-3,TRBV5-1,CASSITGPTDTQYF
TRBJ2-7,TRBV5-5,CASSLSSGDEQYF
TRBJ1-5,TRBV10-3,CAISESRGRQPQHF
TRBJ1-2,TRBV3-1/TRBV3-2,CASSRRGAGDGYTF
TRBJ2-5,TRBV4-1,CASSQEDRGVVQYF
TRBJ1-2,TRBV6-5,CASRSPGQGVSGYTF
TRBJ2-1,TRBV28,CASRTSGTYNEQFF
TRBJ1-1,TRBV9,CASSVQGVNTEAFF
TRBJ1-1,TRBV2,CASTTGANTEAFF
TRBJ1-1,TRBV19,CASSRRGAGPPVAFF
TRBJ1-1,TRBV18,CASSPQDRRRTEAFF
TRBJ2-1,TRBV9,CASSVDSAGASGSNEQFF
TRBJ1-2,TRBV6-6,CASGLVEWVYTF
TRBJ1-5,TRBV7-9,CASSSYQGADQPQHF
TRBJ1-6,TRBV5-6,CASSLTGVNSPLHF
TRBJ1-4,TRBV5-4,CASSLGTGTTNEKLFF
TRBJ1-2,TRBV6-5,CASSYSTDYGYTF
TRBJ1-1,TRBV7-9,CASSDRQGTEAFF
TRBJ2-1,TRBV15,CATSRVSGSREQFF
TRBJ1-2,TRBV4-1,CASSQDSWRGGYGYTF
TRBJ2-1,TRBV7-8,CASSHLAGEYNEQFF
TRBJ2-1,TRBV4-1,CASSRTSGRSGGNEQFF
TRBJ2-3,TRBV18,CASSPGGYGTDTQYF
TRBJ1-2,TRBV27,CASSLSTRHQAGGGYTF
TRBJ2-3,TRBV10-3,CATSLSGGGTDTQYF
TRBJ1-5,TRBV6-5,CASSYDRLGAQPQHF
TRBJ1-5,TRBV4-2,CASSPSVGYNQPQHF
TRBJ2-3,TRBV5-1,CASSLGGKSTDTQYF
TRBJ1-2,TRBV5-1,CASSLYGTSQGTNYGYTF
TRBJ2-5,TRBV7-3,CASSLGVTETQYF
TRBJ2-1,TRBV19,CASSISGLSEQFF
TRBJ1-1,TRBV5-1,CASSKQGEAFF
TRBJ1-2,TRBV6-5,CASSWADRDYGYTF
TRBJ1-2,TRBV9,CASGGDGYTF
TRBJ2-7,TRBV9,CASSAGTSTGEQYF
TRBJ1-5,TRBV6-5,CASSLSSTGDQPQHF
TRBJ1-1,TRBV5-6,CASSLGTTVNTEAFF
TRBJ1-1,TRBV6-5,CASTRPPGTEAFF
TRBJ2-5,TRBV4-1,CASSQERGIAGAVKETQYF
TRBJ1-5,TRBV4-1,CASSLPLSGQGVQPQHF